In this sample, the clone carrying this T cell receptor (beta chain) turned up a few times. Antigen specificity is unknown. The sample belongs to a study of T cells in Graves' hyperthyroidism and ophthalmopathy. Using RNA transcripts as the source, TCR beta CDR3 regions were amplified. The HTBI primer set drove a first-round RT-PCR of the TCR CDR3. TCRdb reanalysed the multiplex PCR reads using MiXCR and keeps one entry per CDR3 protein. The table lists roughly 700,000 distinct CDR3 sequences, roughly 17% of them singletons. CDR1 is MDHEN, CDR2 SYDVKM, per germline. This CDR3 contains 14 residues. The V end was cut by 5 bases, the J end by 1 base, with 11 bases between. Regarding the study as a whole: Ophthalmopathy prediction by the model preceded onset by a median 6.5 months.

Among the patients, aged 18 to 65, hyperthyroidism was newly diagnosed and had lasted under 2 months. Diagnoses used clinical symptoms, serum thyroxine and TRAb, thyroid ultrasound and orbital computed tomography. J is TRBJ1-1 and V is TRBV28; D might be TRBD1 (6 bases). Sequenced material: blood. The TCR sequence derives from a man aged 45 to 65 with Graves' hyperthyroidism. The CDR3 loop reads CASSAPGQNTEAFF. CDR3 DNA sequence: TGTGCCAGCAGTGCTCCGGGACAGAACACTGAAGCTTTCTTT.